This passage covers 28 T cell receptor beta chains from one sample sequenced in a study of blood T cell repertoires in COVID-19. Here immunoSEQ multiplex PCR was the method, and the copy in TCRdb shows in-frame clones only, minus some. The table shows 70,000 to 80,000 clones, with 87% occurring only once. The sequenced sample was peripheral blood. Receptors were obtained from a woman between 45 and 60 years old with acute or convalescent COVID-19.

The gene calls are TRBV2 and TRBJ2-7; no reliable D call. Trimming removed 3 bases at V and 7 bases at J, with 7 bases between. This CDR3 contains 11 residues. Germline values: CDR1 SNHLY, CDR2 FYNNEI. The CDR3 region has the DNA TGTGCCAGCAGTGAGTACGGGGAGCAGTACTTC. Encoded protein: CASSEYGEQYF.

This clone was counted a few times. The CDR3 region has the DNA TGCGCCAGCAGCCAAGACGTTGGCAGCGGAAGCACAGATACGCAGTATTTT. Protein product: CASSQDVGSGSTDTQYF. This rearrangement joins TRBV4-1 to TRBJ2-3; D is perhaps TRBD2 (5 bases). The V gene lost 0 bases and the J gene lost 0 bases, with 13 bases spanning the gap. This CDR3 contains 17 residues. Germline V gene data show CDR1 as MGHRA and CDR2 as YSYEKL.

The chain couples TRBV5-1 to TRBJ1-5; D ambiguous. The CDR3 contains 14 residues. Germline values: CDR1 SGHRS, CDR2 YFSETQ. Deletions cut 4 bases from V and 1 base from J, with 9 bases between. CDR3: CASSPDTSNQPQHF. In DNA form, the CDR3 reads TGCGCCAGCAGCCCCGACACGAGCAATCAGCCCCAGCATTTT.

J is TRBJ1-2 and V is TRBV14, with unresolved D. CDR3 length: 14 amino acids. With 1 base removed from V and 2 bases from J, the gap between germline ends came to 8 bases. Germline loops: CDR1 SGHDN, CDR2 FVKESK. In DNA, the CDR3 is TGTGCCAGCAGCCAAGTGGCAATCAACTATGGCTACACCTTC. Protein: CASSQVAINYGYTF.

The V and J genes are TRBV5-1 and TRBJ2-7; weak D call: TRBD1 (6 bases). This CDR3 comprises 18 residues. V dropped 8 bases and J dropped 0 bases, with 27 bases sitting between them. Germline lookup yields CDR1 SGHRS and CDR2 YFSETQ. CDR3: CARSDLGHIFFGSYEQYF. The CDR3 nucleotides are TGCGCCAGGAGCGATTTGGGACACATTTTTTTTGGCTCCTACGAGCAGTACTTC.

The chain has TRBV6-6 and TRBJ1-2; D gene unclear. CDR1 and CDR2 from the germline V gene are MNHNY and SVGAGI (reference sequence). V was cut by 5 bases and J by 10 bases, with 14 bases left in between. The CDR3 is 12 residues long. The CDR3 loop is CASSNRRGIYTF. For the CDR3, the DNA is TGTGCCAGCAGTAATCGGCGGGGAATCTACACCTTC.

The chain couples TRBV19 to TRBJ1-4; 10 bases map to TRBD1. V dropped 3 bases and J dropped 6; count of bases not matched to a gene: 4. The CDR3 loop spans 15 amino acids. From germline, CDR1 is LNHDA and CDR2 SQIVND (reference sequence). CDR3 DNA: TGTGCCAGTAGTATCCCGGGACAGGGGTATGAAAAACTGTTTTTT. This encodes CASSIPGQGYEKLFF.

The J gene is TRBJ1-4, the V gene TRBV21-1; TRBD1, the table's D call, lacks a check against the DNA. TRBV21-1 is deemed a pseudogene. The CDR3 is made up of 15 amino acids. CDR3 in DNA: TGTGCCAGCAGCACACGACAGGGGGCTCATGAAAAACTGTTTTTT. Translated, it gives CASSTRQGAHEKLFF.

In nucleotides, the CDR3 is TGTGCCAGTAGTCCCAGAATTAGCGGGTCCCTAGATACGCAGTATTTT. Translating it yields CASSPRISGSLDTQYF. This chain connects TRBV19 to TRBJ2-3; TRBD2 matches at 7 bases. Losses at the gene ends were 5 bases for V and 5 bases for J; bases not matched to a gene: 13. From germline, CDR1 is LNHDA and CDR2 SQIVND (reference sequence). The CDR3 sequence is 16 residues long. The complete variable domain, with remaining parts taken from reference TRBV19 and TRBJ2-3, reads DGGITQSPKYLFRKEGQNVTLSCEQNLNHDAMYWYRQDPGQGLRLIYYSQIVNDFQKGDIAEGYSVSREKKESFPLTVTSAQKNPTAFYLCASSPRISGSLDTQYFGPGTRLTVL.

Comments on this clone: The sample carries other DNA sequences with the same CDR3. V is TRBV28 and J is TRBJ1-3; 8 bases fit TRBD1. Germline loops: CDR1 MDHEN, CDR2 SYDVKM. There are 15 residues in the CDR3. Trimming cost V 4 bases and J 0 bases; bases outside gene matches: 2. CDR3 nucleotides: TGTGCCAGCAGTTCGGGACAGGTCTCTGGAAACACCATATATTTT. Its protein product is CASSSGQVSGNTIYF. The full variable domain, with the rest looked up from reference TRBV28 and TRBJ1-3, is DVKVTQSSRYLVKRTGEKVFLECVQDMDHENMFWYRQDPGLGLRLIYFSYDVKMKEKGDIPEGYSVSREKKERFSLILESASTNQTSMYLCASSSGQVSGNTIYFGEGSWLTVV.

This chain joins TRBV7-9 and TRBJ1-2, with 10 bases that match TRBD1. The CDR3 extends over 14 amino acids. The germline V gene has CDR1 SEHNR and CDR2 FQNEAQ (reference sequence). V shed 5 bases and J 3 bases; nucleotides not matched to a gene: 3. This chain's CDR3 is CASSRQGADYGYTF. CDR3 in DNA: TGTGCCAGCAGCCGACAGGGGGCGGACTATGGCTACACCTTC.

V is TRBV3-1 (or the pseudogene TRBV3-2) and J is TRBJ1-2; D perhaps matches TRBD1 (6 bases). Trimming left V 1 base short and J 6 bases short, with 12 bases between. The CDR3 loop spans 14 amino acids. CDR1 is LGHDT and CDR2 is YNNKEL in the germline V gene (reference sequence). In DNA, the CDR3 is TGTGCCAGCAGCCAAGCGGGGGGCAGGAATGGCTACACCTTC. The encoded protein is CASSQAGGRNGYTF.

The V and J genes are TRBV27 and TRBJ2-3, with 7 bases that match TRBD2. V was pared by 2 bases and J by 5 bases, with 4 bases of the junction left unmatched. Germline V gene lookup returns CDR1 MNHEY and CDR2 SMNVEV (reference sequence). The CDR3 spans 14 residues. For the CDR3, the DNA is TGTGCCAGCAGTTTACCGGGAGGTGAAGATACGCAGTATTTT. Translation: CASSLPGGEDTQYF.

The V call is TRBV5-5, the J call TRBJ2-2, with a tentative D call TRBD2 (5 bases). V shed 0 bases and J shed 5 bases, with 8 bases lying between them. The length of the CDR3 is 14 residues. In germline, CDR1 is SGHKS, CDR2 YYEKEE (reference sequence). The CDR3 DNA sequence: TGTGCCAGCAGCTTGGTTCTAGCTACCGGGGAGCTGTTTTTT. Protein sequence: CASSLVLATGELFF. The full variable domain, in which reference TRBV5-5 and TRBJ2-2 provide the parts outside the CDR3, is DAGVTQSPTHLIKTRGQQVTLRCSPISGHKSVSWYQQVLGQGPQFIFQYYEKEERGRGNFPDRFSARQFPNYSSELNVNALLLGDSALYLCASSLVLATGELFFGEGSRLTVL.

Remarks on this clone: Relative to the germline gene, one junction end is altered; a read error may explain this. Other DNA sequences of this sample code for an identical CDR3. The CDR3 nucleotides are TGTGCCAGCCAGGGTTCGGATCAGCCTCAGCATTTT. Its translation is CASQGSDQPQHF. The chain carries TRBV6-6 and TRBJ1-5, with a possible D match to TRBD1 (5 bases). The CDR3 extends over 12 amino acids. Per germline, CDR1 MNHNY and CDR2 SVGAGI (reference sequence).

The V and J genes are TRBV9 and TRBJ2-7; possibly TRBD1 for D (5 bases). Germline V gene lookup returns CDR1 SGDLS and CDR2 YYNGEE. Trimming removed 3 bases at V and 5 bases at J, with 15 bases between. CDR3 length equals 14 residues. As DNA, the CDR3 is TGTGCCAGCAGCGGTGGCCAGGGCTTCCACGAGCAGTACTTC. This gives the protein CASSGGQGFHEQYF.

The chain couples TRBV2 to TRBJ2-1; no firm D call. This CDR3 is 13 amino acids long. Germline V lookup: CDR1 SNHLY, CDR2 FYNNEI. Trimming took 8 bases from V and 0 from J, leaving 8 bases between them. CDR3 DNA: TGTGCCAGCGAGCTTTCCTCCTACAATGAGCAGTTCTTC. Residues: CASELSSYNEQFF.

This clone was counted only a few times. V is TRBV4-1 and J is TRBJ2-7; TRBD1 aligns across 10 bases. CDR1 and CDR2 from the germline V gene are MGHRA and YSYEKL. J lost 1 base, V lost 2 bases, and 23 bases had no gene match. The CDR3 consists of 22 residues. In nucleotides, the CDR3 is TGCGCCAGCAGCCAATATTTGATGACAGGGGGCGAGACCCGTCAGGCGTCCTACGAGCAGTACTTC. Amino acid sequence: CASSQYLMTGGETRQASYEQYF.

J is TRBJ1-1 and V is TRBV28; D gene unclear. Trimming took 6 bases from V and 3 from J, leaving 5 bases between them. This CDR3 contains 11 residues. Germline lookup yields CDR1 MDHEN and CDR2 SYDVKM. The CDR3 DNA follows: TGTGCCAGCAGCGAGTACACTGAAGCTTTCTTT. Its translation: CASSEYTEAFF.

This clone has only one observation. CDR3 nucleotides: TGTGCCAGCGGGACAGGGGGGTTCAATCAGCCCCAGCATTTT. Residues: CASGTGGFNQPQHF. This chain links TRBV6-5 with TRBJ1-5; 11 bases map to TRBD1. The junction had 3 bases not matched to a gene; V was cut back by 8 bases and J by 3 bases. The CDR3 consists of 14 residues. The germline V gene has CDR1 MNHEY and CDR2 SVGAGI.

The chain joins TRBV3-1 (or the pseudogene TRBV3-2) to TRBJ2-7; a weak D match, TRBD1 (6 bases). CDR1 is LGHDT, CDR2 YNNKEL, per germline (reference sequence). V was clipped by 0 bases and J by 6 bases, with 15 bases between them. This CDR3 region has 15 residues. CDR3 DNA sequence: TGTGCCAGCAGCCAAGAGTCAGGGGAGAATTGCGAGCAGTACTTC. The encoded protein is CASSQESGENCEQYF.

J is TRBJ1-1 and V is TRBV19; D remains unclear. Germline V lookup: CDR1 LNHDA, CDR2 SQIVND (reference sequence). Trimming took off 7 bases at V and 6 bases at J, with 9 bases between the two ends. CDR3 length equals 11 residues. The CDR3 protein is CASTLGAEAFF. The CDR3 bases are TGTGCCAGTACCCTCGGGGCTGAAGCTTTCTTT.

The V call is TRBV7-8, the J call TRBJ2-2, with TRBD2 identical over 8 bases. Trimming cost V 3 bases and J 3 bases; bases outside gene matches: 15. The germline CDR1 and CDR2 sequences are SGHVS and FQNEAQ. The CDR3 length is 19 residues. CDR3 bases: TGTGCCAGCAGCTTGTCGCGAGGCGGGGGGCTAGGGGACACCGGGGAGCTGTTTTTT. Translated: CASSLSRGGGLGDTGELFF.

The V call is TRBV5-1, the J call TRBJ1-1; 7 nucleotides agree with TRBD1. The CDR3 has 15 amino acids. Germline values: CDR1 SGHRS, CDR2 YFSETQ. J was trimmed by 0 bases and V by 3 bases; bases with no gene match: 5. The CDR3 DNA reads TGCGCCAGCAGCTCCTCCGGGACAGTGAACACTGAAGCTTTCTTT. It specifies CASSSSGTVNTEAFF. Complete variable domain (other parts from reference TRBV5-1 and TRBJ1-1): KAGVTQTPRYLIKTRGQQVTLSCSPISGHRSVSWYQQTPGQGLQFLFEYFSETQRNKGNFPGRFSGRQFSNSRSEMNVSTLELGDSALYLCASSSSGTVNTEAFFGQGTRLTVV.

This clone was recorded a few times. The V call is TRBV29-1, the J call TRBJ1-2; D gene unclear. The V and J ends lost 3 bases and 2 bases respectively, with 10 bases between them. The CDR3 runs to 13 residues. Germline-derived CDR1 and CDR2 are SQVTM and ANQGSEA. The CDR3 coding sequence is TGCAGCGTTGAGGAGGGAGAAAACTATGGCTACACCTTC. As protein: CSVEEGENYGYTF.

The chain is built from TRBV14 and TRBJ1-1; D possibly corresponds to TRBD1 (6 bases). V shed 3 bases and J shed 1 base, with 24 bases lying between them. Looked up from germline, CDR1 is SGHDN and CDR2 is FVKESK. The CDR3 totals 19 residues. CDR3 DNA: TGTGCCAGCAGCCAGAGAACCCGAACAGGGTGGGGATCGAACACTGAAGCTTTCTTT. This gives the protein CASSQRTRTGWGSNTEAFF. Complete variable domain (other parts from reference TRBV14 and TRBJ1-1): EAGVTQFPSHSVIEKGQTVTLRCDPISGHDNLYWYRRVMGKEIKFLLHFVKESKQDESGMPNNRFLAERTGGTYSTLKVQPAELEDSGVYFCASSQRTRTGWGSNTEAFFGQGTRLTVV.

The V call is TRBV12-3 or TRBV12-4, the J call TRBJ2-7; a weak D match, TRBD2 (6 bases). The CDR3 has 13 residues. Trimming removed 8 bases at V and 5 bases at J, with 16 bases between. Written as DNA, the CDR3 is TGTGCCAGCGGGACTGCCACTAAGCACGAGCAGTACTTC. It specifies CASGTATKHEQYF.

This sequence joins TRBV5-8 and TRBJ2-7; 10 nucleotides match TRBD2. The V segment lost 4 bases and the J segment 9 bases; nucleotides outside the gene matches: 13. This CDR3 has 15 residues. The germline gives CDR1 SGHTS, CDR2 YDEGEE. CDR3: CASSPTSGNANGQYF. In DNA, the CDR3 is TGTGCCAGCAGCCCAACTAGCGGGAATGCTAACGGGCAGTACTTC.